Here is one T cell receptor beta chain with its context. The CDR3 is made up of 15 amino acids. CDR1 is GTSNPN, CDR2 SVGIG, per germline (reference sequence). V lost 8 bases to trimming and J lost 6 bases; unmatched junction nucleotides: 16. This sample is drawn from a study of technical replicates of blood from a handful of donors. Here immunoSEQ multiplex PCR was the method, and the copy in TCRdb shows in-frame clones only, minus some. The data contain approximately 73,000 clones, 90% to 95% of them singletons. V usage is TRBV30 and J usage is TRBJ2-1; 7 bases agree with TRBD2. The receptor was isolated from a human donor in good health. The sequencing input was T cells isolated from PBMCs. CDR3 bases: TGTGCCCTCCAACTAGCGAAAGTCTACTTCAATGAGCAGTTCTTC. This gives the protein CALQLAKVYFNEQFF. The full variable domain, rest sourced from reference TRBV30 and TRBJ2-1, is SQTIHQWPATLVQPVGSPLSLECTVEGTSNPNLYWYRQAAGRGLQLLFYSVGIGQISSEVPQNLSASRPQDRQFILSSKKLLLSDSGFYLCALQLAKVYFNEQFFGPGTRLTVL.